Listed here are 17 T cell receptor beta chains from one sample, sequenced in a study of glioma-infiltrating T cells after dendritic cell vaccination. Sequenced by immunoSEQ multiplex PCR; TCRdb stores in-frame clones only, minus some. The profile shows about 95,000 clones, more than 70% of them singletons. Sample: blood, taken before dendritic cell vaccination. The receptors shown here come from a human donor with glioblastoma.

V gene TRBV5-1 combines with J gene TRBJ2-5; a weak D match, TRBD2 (5 bases). The germline CDR1 and CDR2 sequences are SGHRS and YFSETQ. The CDR3 has 13 residues. The V end was cut by 0 bases, the J end by 5 bases, with 8 bases between. CDR3 amino acids: CASSLGGPETQYF. In nucleotides, the CDR3 is TGCGCCAGCAGCTTGGGCGGGCCGGAGACCCAGTACTTC.

The rearrangement joins TRBV6-6 to TRBJ1-2; D might be TRBD1 (5 bases). The ends were cut back, 6 bases at V and 2 bases at J, with 10 bases in the middle. The CDR3 is 13 residues long. Germline CDR1 reads MNHNY; CDR2 reads SVGAGI (reference sequence). CDR3 bases: TGTGCCAGCAGGCCGACAGAGAACTATGGCTACACCTTC. Translated, it gives CASRPTENYGYTF.

The gene calls are TRBV28 and TRBJ1-1, with 7 positions matching TRBD1. J gave up 1 base and V 5 bases, and 7 bases lay outside the gene matches. CDR3 size: 15 residues. Germline lookup yields CDR1 MDHEN and CDR2 SYDVKM. CDR3 DNA sequence: TGTGCCAGCAGTCCCCCTCGGACAGGGAACACTGAAGCTTTCTTT. As protein: CASSPPRTGNTEAFF.

The chain has TRBV5-1 and TRBJ1-1; D gene unclear. With 0 bases removed from V and 0 bases from J, the gap between germline ends came to 9 bases. This CDR3 has 15 amino acids. Per germline, CDR1 SGHRS and CDR2 YFSETQ. As DNA, the CDR3 is TGCGCCAGCAGCTTGGCGGGGAACATGAACACTGAAGCTTTCTTT. This translates into CASSLAGNMNTEAFF.

The rearrangement uses TRBV29-1 and TRBJ2-1; 7 nucleotides line up with TRBD2. The CDR3 is made up of 14 amino acids. The V segment lost 4 bases and the J segment 2 bases; nucleotides outside the gene matches: 5. Germline V CDR1 and CDR2: SQVTM, ANQGSEA. DNA for the CDR3: TGCAGCGTTGTACTAGCGATAACCTACAATGAGCAGTTCTTC. This codes for CSVVLAITYNEQFF.

The chain joins TRBV9 to TRBJ1-2; 9 bases line up with TRBD1. V was pared by 0 bases and J by 7 bases, with 7 bases of the junction left unmatched. Germline lookup yields CDR1 SGDLS and CDR2 YYNGEE. The CDR3 is 15 residues long. This CDR3 reads CASSVEPGQGIGYTF. The DNA for the CDR3 is TGTGCCAGCAGCGTAGAACCAGGACAGGGGATTGGCTACACCTTC.

The CDR3: CASSGYTRDTQYF. The CDR3 nucleotides are TGTGCCAGCAGTGGTTACACAAGAGATACGCAGTATTTT. The chain carries TRBV6-1 and TRBJ2-3; no reliable D call. Germline CDR1 and CDR2: MNHNS and SASEGT. V was clipped by 4 bases and J by 5 bases, with 10 bases between them. The CDR3 is 13 residues long.

The chain links TRBV5-6 to TRBJ2-1; no clear D. V lost 4 bases and J 4 bases, leaving 9 bases between the germline ends. The CDR3 runs 13 residues. The germline CDR1 and CDR2 sequences are SGHDT and YYEEEE. The DNA for the CDR3 is TGTGCCAGCAGCCCCGATCTATACAATGAGCAGTTCTTC. Protein sequence: CASSPDLYNEQFF.

The genes are TRBV27 and TRBJ2-7; 12 positions agree with TRBD2. With V trimmed by 5 bases and J by 3 bases, 2 bases remained unmatched. Germline CDR1 MNHEY, CDR2 SMNVEV (reference sequence). The length of the CDR3 is 14 residues. The CDR3 sequence is CASSPGLAGYEQYF. CDR3 in DNA: TGTGCCAGCAGTCCGGGACTAGCGGGCTACGAGCAGTACTTC.

The CDR3 DNA reads TGTGCCAGAAGCCAGTTGACATGGCCTTCCTACGAGCAGTACTTC. Its translation: CARSQLTWPSYEQYF. This rearrangement joins TRBV5-3 to TRBJ2-7; D is unresolved. TRBV5-3 is an ORF, with its function uncertain. Trimming removed 4 bases at V and 1 base at J, with 15 bases between. The CDR3 has 15 amino acids.

This clone came up a few times. This chain links TRBV18 with TRBJ2-2, with 10 bases identical to TRBD1. Unmatched junction bases numbered 8, after V lost 0 bases and J lost 7 bases. Germline values: CDR1 KGHSH, CDR2 LQKENI. This CDR3 is built from 17 residues. The CDR3 region is CASSPPRGTGVNGELFF. The CDR3 DNA reads as TGTGCCAGCTCACCACCCCGCGGGACAGGGGTTAACGGGGAGCTGTTTTTT.

The chain uses TRBV6-1 and TRBJ1-5, with unresolved D. CDR1 and CDR2 from the germline V gene are MNHNS and SASEGT. Trimming took off 4 bases at V and 5 bases at J, with 24 bases between the two ends. The CDR3 sequence is 18 residues long. CDR3 coding DNA: TGTGCCAGCAGTGCGAGGAGGGTCTTTTCGTACGGGGATCAGCCCCAGCATTTT. This gives the protein CASSARRVFSYGDQPQHF.

The gene calls are TRBV4-2 and TRBJ1-1, with TRBD1 as a possible D gene (5 bases). This CDR3 comprises 15 residues. CDR1 and CDR2 from the germline V gene are LGHNA and YNFKEQ. Trimming shortened V by 0 bases and J by 3 bases, and 11 bases separated the two germline ends. CDR3 sequence: CASSQELGAYTEAFF. CDR3 sequence (DNA): TGTGCCAGCAGCCAAGAGCTAGGGGCGTACACTGAAGCTTTCTTT.

The chain carries TRBV5-1 and TRBJ2-3, with a weak D call TRBD2 (6 bases). The CDR3 contains 16 residues. The germline V gene has CDR1 SGHRS and CDR2 YFSETQ. Trimming pared 4 bases from V and 5 bases from J, leaving 20 bases between. The CDR3, as DNA: TGCGCCAGCAGCGGCCCCCGGGACTCAGGACGAGATACGCAGTATTTT. Translated: CASSGPRDSGRDTQYF.

J is TRBJ1-5 and V is TRBV28; TRBD1 is a possible D gene (5 bases). The CDR3 spans 11 residues. The germline gives CDR1 MDHEN, CDR2 SYDVKM. V was clipped by 8 bases and J by 5 bases, with 7 bases between them. CDR3 in DNA: TGTGCCAGCCAGGGCGATCAGCCCCAGCATTTT. Translation gives CASQGDQPQHF.

This clone came up once. The chain uses TRBV5-8 and TRBJ2-1, with D perhaps TRBD2 (7 bases). CDR1 and CDR2 (germline): SGHTS, YDEGEE. The CDR3 runs to 15 residues. Trimming cost V 1 base and J 7 bases, with 15 bases left between them. CDR3 sequence (DNA): TGTGCCAGCAGCTTGCTTGCGAAGGGGGGGAATGAGCAGTTCTTC. Amino acids: CASSLLAKGGNEQFF.

This clone showed up just a few times. CDR3 DNA sequence: TGTGCCAGCAGCTTGAGGGCTAGCGGGGGAGATACGCAGTATTTT. Translating gives CASSLRASGGDTQYF. This rearrangement joins TRBV7-9 to TRBJ2-3, with TRBD2 matching 10 bases. Germline V gene lookup returns CDR1 SEHNR and CDR2 FQNEAQ (reference sequence). The CDR3 contains 15 residues. V dropped 3 bases and J dropped 5; count of bases not matched to a gene: 5. Full variable domain (rest looked up from reference TRBV7-9 and TRBJ2-3): DTGVSQNPRHKITKRGQNVTFRCDPISEHNRLYWYRQTLGQGPEFLTYFQNEAQLEKSRLLSDRFSAERPKGSFSTLEIQRTEQGDSAMYLCASSLRASGGDTQYFGPGTRLTVL.